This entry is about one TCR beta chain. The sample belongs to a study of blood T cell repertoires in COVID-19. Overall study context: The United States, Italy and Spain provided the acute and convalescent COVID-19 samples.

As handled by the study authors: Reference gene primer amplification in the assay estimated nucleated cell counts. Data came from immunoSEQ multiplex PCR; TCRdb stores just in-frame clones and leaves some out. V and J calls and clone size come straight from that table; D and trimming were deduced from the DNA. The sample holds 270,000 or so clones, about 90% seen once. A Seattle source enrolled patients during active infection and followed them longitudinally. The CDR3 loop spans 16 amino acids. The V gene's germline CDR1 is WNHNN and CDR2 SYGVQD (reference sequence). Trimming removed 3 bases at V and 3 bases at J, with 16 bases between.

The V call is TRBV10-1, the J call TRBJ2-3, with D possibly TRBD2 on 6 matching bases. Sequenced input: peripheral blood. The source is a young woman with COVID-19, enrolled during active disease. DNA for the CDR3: TGCGCCAGCAGTGACTCGGATTATGGAGGGACAGATACGCAGTATTTT. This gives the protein CASSDSDYGGTDTQYF.